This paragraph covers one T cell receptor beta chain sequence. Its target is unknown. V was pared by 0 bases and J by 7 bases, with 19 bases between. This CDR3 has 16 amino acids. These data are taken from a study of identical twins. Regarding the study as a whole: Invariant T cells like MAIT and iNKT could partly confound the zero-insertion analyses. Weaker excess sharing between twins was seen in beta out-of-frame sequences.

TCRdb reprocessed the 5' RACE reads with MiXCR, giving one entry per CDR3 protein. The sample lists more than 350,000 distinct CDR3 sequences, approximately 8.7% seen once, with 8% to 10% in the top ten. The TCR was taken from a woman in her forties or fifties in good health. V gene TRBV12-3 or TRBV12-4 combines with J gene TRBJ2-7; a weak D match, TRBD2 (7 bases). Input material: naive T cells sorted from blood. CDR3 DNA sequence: TGTGCCAGCAGTTTAGCCAGGTACGGGGGGCGGAAGGAGCAGTACTTC. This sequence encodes CASSLARYGGRKEQYF.